This TCR beta chain is from a study of Graves' ophthalmopathy and Graves' hyperthyroidism. Study details: Peripheral blood (taken before any treatment) was collected at initial diagnosis.

Amplified TCR beta CDR3 regions were obtained using RNA transcripts as template. The workflow started with a first-round RT-PCR run with HTBI primers and then moved on to a second-round multiplex PCR. TCRdb reprocessed the multiplex PCR reads via MiXCR and lists one record per CDR3 protein. The sample contains some 390,000 distinct CDR3 sequences, about 16% of which appear only once. This CDR3 has 16 amino acids. Germline assignment: CDR1 MNHEY and CDR2 SVGEGT. Losses at the gene ends were 2 bases for V and 5 bases for J; bases not matched to a gene: 9. The V gene is TRBV6-2 or TRBV6-3, the J gene TRBJ1-5, with 7 bases aligning to TRBD1. Sequenced: peripheral blood. This sequence originates from a woman under 30 with Graves' ophthalmopathy. CDR3 residues: CASSYGGTVGDQPQHF. The CDR3 DNA reads TGTGCCAGCAGTTACGGGGGGACAGTGGGGGATCAGCCCCAGCATTTT.